This T cell receptor beta chain was identified in a study of cytomegalovirus exposure and HLA in healthy donors. Whole-study findings and limits: Several of the most significant clusters appeared linked to common viral pathogens, based on a later analysis.

Both 60 Vbeta primers and 13 Jbeta primers went into the PCR. The protocol was immunoSEQ multiplex PCR, while the TCRdb copy is restricted to in-frame clones and leaves out a portion. Of about 43,000 clones listed, approximately 60% were seen once; the top ten hold roughly 8.9%. As for this clone: What it binds is unknown.

This TCR derives from a human donor in good health. The material sequenced was PBMCs.

The CDR3 protein is CASSAHYRGLETQYF. The CDR3 DNA is TGTGCCAGCAGCGCCCACTACAGGGGGCTGGAGACCCAGTACTTC. The J gene is TRBJ2-5, the V gene TRBV9; 9 bases line up with TRBD1. Germline V gene lookup returns CDR1 SGDLS and CDR2 YYNGEE. V lost 3 bases and J lost 5; bases outside the gene matches: 8. The CDR3 runs to 15 residues.